A single sample is the source of the 15 T cell receptor beta chains below, sequenced in a study of shared clonotypes between healthy human individuals. Repertoires were generated with immunoSEQ multiplex PCR, while TCRdb's copy carries only in-frame clones and drops some. Here the sample spans more than 450,000 clones, around 74% being singletons. The sample comprised PBMCs. These TCRs come from a woman in her 40s in good health. Some clones in this sample may be carry-over from other donors' samples.

This chain uses TRBV7-2 with TRBJ2-2; no reliable D call. From germline, CDR1 is SGHTA and CDR2 FQGNSA. This CDR3 contains 14 residues. V gave up 1 base and J gave up 8 bases, with 11 bases separating them. The CDR3 spells CASSLGWIPGELFF. The CDR3 coding sequence is TGTGCCAGCAGCTTAGGGTGGATACCAGGGGAGCTGTTTTTT.

V usage is TRBV2 and J usage is TRBJ2-7; D gene unclear. CDR3 size: 16 residues. In germline, CDR1 is SNHLY, CDR2 FYNNEI. The V end was cut by 1 base, the J end by 3 bases, with 16 bases between. CDR3 nucleotides: TGTGCCAGCAGTGAAGGTCCGGACGGACGGATCTACGAGCAGTACTTC. This codes for CASSEGPDGRIYEQYF.

CDR3 coding DNA: TGTGCCAGCTCACCGGGACAGGGGCCAGCCTACGAGCAGTACTTC. It yields the protein CASSPGQGPAYEQYF. The chain carries TRBV18 and TRBJ2-7; 10 bases are shared with TRBD1. The CDR3 is 15 residues long. Germline lookup yields CDR1 KGHSH and CDR2 LQKENI. With V trimmed by 3 bases and J by 2 bases, 4 bases remained unmatched.

V and J are TRBV30 and TRBJ1-2; no definite D call. CDR1 and CDR2 from the germline V gene are GTSNPN and SVGIG (reference sequence). The CDR3 is 14 residues long. The germline V and J ends were trimmed by 0 bases and 4 bases, with 12 bases remaining between them. The CDR3 sequence: CAWSVGPAVYGYTF. CDR3 DNA sequence: TGTGCCTGGAGTGTTGGTCCAGCCGTCTATGGCTACACCTTC.

The V call is TRBV7-2, the J call TRBJ1-1; tentatively, D is TRBD1 (6 bases). CDR3 length: 15 residues. Germline CDR1 reads SGHTA; CDR2 reads FQGNSA. V lost 4 bases to trimming and J lost 1 base, with 13 bases between them. The CDR3 sequence: CASSWAGQKNTEAFF. The CDR3 coding sequence is TGTGCCAGCAGCTGGGCAGGACAGAAGAACACTGAAGCTTTCTTT.

V and J are TRBV5-1 and TRBJ2-6; 13 bases align to TRBD2. Germline assignment: CDR1 SGHRS and CDR2 YFSETQ. Losses at the gene ends were 1 base for V and 3 bases for J; bases not matched to a gene: 1. The CDR3 is 17 residues long. The CDR3: CASSLRLAGGGANVLTF. The CDR3 DNA sequence: TGCGCCAGCAGCTTGAGACTAGCGGGAGGTGGGGCCAACGTCCTGACTTTC.

This rearrangement joins TRBV10-3 to TRBJ2-7; 8 nucleotides agree with TRBD2. The germline V gene has CDR1 ENHRY and CDR2 SYGVKD. The CDR3 is made up of 15 amino acids. J was trimmed by 6 bases and V by 6 bases; bases with no gene match: 13. For the CDR3, the DNA is TGTGCCATCAGGGGACTAGGCGGGAGTATGGGCGAGCAGTACTTC. This encodes CAIRGLGGSMGEQYF.

V is TRBV29-1 and J is TRBJ2-7; D uncertain. Germline-derived CDR1 and CDR2 are SQVTM and ANQGSEA. The CDR3 covers 14 residues. V was trimmed by 6 bases and J by 3 bases, leaving 18 bases between them. Here the CDR3 DNA reads TGCAGCGTATCCAGAACGGACGGGTACTACGAGCAGTACTTC. It yields the protein CSVSRTDGYYEQYF.

V is TRBV4-1 and J is TRBJ2-7, with 10 bases lining up with TRBD2. Germline CDR1 MGHRA, CDR2 YSYEKL. With V trimmed by 1 base and J by 2 bases, 5 bases remained unmatched. The CDR3 runs to 16 residues. The CDR3 DNA is TGCGCCAGCAGCCAAGCCCCAGCGGGAGGGGCCTACGAGCAGTACTTC. As protein: CASSQAPAGGAYEQYF.

V usage is TRBV10-3 and J usage is TRBJ2-7; 9 nucleotides align to TRBD2. The CDR3 has 13 residues. Germline V gene lookup returns CDR1 ENHRY and CDR2 SYGVKD. J lost 6 bases, V lost 8 bases, and 8 bases had no gene match. The CDR3, as DNA: TGTGCCATCGGGGGACTAGCTCGCGTCGAGCAGTACTTC. It encodes CAIGGLARVEQYF.

J is TRBJ2-7 and V is TRBV27, with D unclear. The CDR3 is 14 amino acids. Germline V CDR1 and CDR2: MNHEY, SMNVEV (reference sequence). The germline V and J ends were trimmed by 3 bases and 3 bases, with 12 bases remaining between them. The CDR3 sequence is CASSFGSGVYEQYF. The CDR3 DNA reads TGTGCCAGCAGTTTTGGATCGGGCGTCTACGAGCAGTACTTC.

The genes are TRBV7-9 and TRBJ1-6, with 8 bases identical to TRBD1. J lost 8 bases, V lost 5 bases, and 2 bases had no gene match. Germline CDR1 and CDR2: SEHNR and FQNEAQ (reference sequence). The CDR3 contains 13 residues. Written as DNA, the CDR3 is TGTGCCAGCAGCAAGACAGGGGATTCACCCCTCCACTTT. Protein product: CASSKTGDSPLHF.

In its sample, this clone was seen once. The rearrangement joins TRBV28 to TRBJ2-1, with D possibly being TRBD1 (5 bases). Germline V gene data show CDR1 as MDHEN and CDR2 as SYDVKM. The CDR3 consists of 14 residues. V was trimmed by 2 bases and J by 6 bases, leaving 11 bases between them. This CDR3 is CASSLQGLPNEQFF. Written as DNA, the CDR3 is TGTGCCAGCAGTTTACAGGGCTTACCCAATGAGCAGTTCTTC.

V usage is TRBV2 and J usage is TRBJ1-2; 7 bases line up with TRBD1. V lost 5 bases and J lost 4; bases outside the gene matches: 7. In germline, CDR1 is SNHLY, CDR2 FYNNEI. The CDR3 spans 14 residues. The CDR3 DNA reads TGTGCCAGCAGTCCCAGGACAGGATCCTATGGCTACACCTTC. Protein sequence: CASSPRTGSYGYTF.

The chain is built from TRBV4-3 and TRBJ2-7; 7 nucleotides agree with TRBD1. Per the germline V gene, CDR1 is LGHNA and CDR2 is YSLEER. The CDR3 has 16 amino acids. V shed 0 bases, J shed 1 base, and the junction held 6 bases outside the gene matches. In DNA form, the CDR3 reads TGCGCCAGCAGCCAAGATCACGGACAGGCTTCCTACGAGCAGTACTTC. Protein sequence: CASSQDHGQASYEQYF.